One and the same sample provided the 18 T cell receptor beta chains below, sequenced in a study of identical twins. TCRdb itself ran the 5' RACE reads through MiXCR, one entry per CDR3 protein. The table shows around 480,000 distinct CDR3 sequences, with roughly an eighth occurring only once. These sequences were also reported in another study, on yellow fever vaccine responses in identical twins.

Sequencing was done on a sample of CD4+ T cells sorted from blood. Receptors originate from a woman aged 18 to 35 in good health.

V usage is TRBV9 and J usage is TRBJ2-5; 9 bases are a match to TRBD1. V trimming: 6 bases; J trimming: 5 bases; junction bases outside the gene matches: 14. The CDR3 is 16 residues long. Germline assignment: CDR1 SGDLS and CDR2 YYNGEE. CDR3 region: CASNPTLGQGGETQYF. The CDR3 nucleotides are TGTGCCAGCAACCCCACGCTGGGACAGGGAGGGGAGACCCAGTACTTC.

This clonotype was detected only a few times. The chain uses TRBV25-1 and TRBJ2-1; D may be TRBD1 (5 bases). Trimming shortened V by 3 bases and J by 0 bases, and 12 bases separated the two germline ends. The germline V gene has CDR1 MGHDK and CDR2 SYGVNS. The CDR3 runs 16 residues. CDR3 coding DNA: TGTGCCAGCAGTGAGCTCGACAGAAACTCCTACAATGAGCAGTTCTTC. Protein product: CASSELDRNSYNEQFF.

This clonotype has a count of ten or more. This chain links TRBV9 with TRBJ2-5; no firm D call. The V end lost 0 bases, the J end lost 2 bases, and 8 bases lay between the germline ends. The germline V gene encodes CDR1 SGDLS and CDR2 YYNGEE. This CDR3 has 14 amino acids. Written as DNA, the CDR3 is TGTGCCAGCAGCGTAGGGCAATTGCAAGAGACCCAGTACTTC. It encodes CASSVGQLQETQYF.

This clonotype was observed a few times. V usage is TRBV12-3 or TRBV12-4 and J usage is TRBJ1-1, with TRBD1 matching 9 bases. With V trimmed by 2 bases and J by 6 bases, 10 bases remained unmatched. CDR3 length: 16 residues. The CDR3 loop is CASSLIGTGIAAEAFF. The CDR3 nucleotides are TGTGCCAGCAGTTTAATCGGGACAGGGATAGCGGCTGAAGCTTTCTTT.

This clonotype appeared a few times. The chain recombines TRBV7-6 with TRBJ2-5; 9 positions agree with TRBD2. Germline assignment: CDR1 SGHVS and CDR2 FNYEAQ. J was trimmed by 8 bases and V by 4 bases; bases with no gene match: 11. The CDR3 extends over 15 amino acids. CDR3 protein: CASSSPGTSHSTQYF. DNA of the CDR3: TGTGCCAGCAGCTCTCCCGGGACTAGCCATAGCACCCAGTACTTC.

This chain joins TRBV25-1 and TRBJ2-1, with 10 nucleotides matching TRBD1. V trimming: 6 bases; J trimming: 4 bases; junction bases outside the gene matches: 3. The germline V gene has CDR1 MGHDK and CDR2 SYGVNS. This CDR3 region has 14 residues. CDR3 coding DNA: TGTGCCAGCAGAGGACAGGGGGTATACAATGAGCAGTTCTTC. Amino acid sequence: CASRGQGVYNEQFF.

This clonotype was seen many times. The CDR3 is CASSYRTGNQPQHF. The CDR3 DNA reads TGTGCCAGCAGCTACAGGACAGGGAATCAGCCCCAGCATTTT. The V gene is TRBV7-2, the J gene TRBJ1-5; 8 bases agree with TRBD1. V gave up 4 bases and J gave up 4 bases; unmatched junction bases: 3. Germline values: CDR1 SGHTA, CDR2 FQGNSA. This CDR3 contains 14 residues.

This clonotype was detected only a few times. This chain connects TRBV28 to TRBJ2-5; a weak D match, TRBD1 (6 bases). Per the germline V gene, CDR1 is MDHEN and CDR2 is SYDVKM. V lost 4 bases to trimming and J lost 1 base, with 13 bases between them. This CDR3 comprises 15 residues. CDR3 loop: CASSSPDRTQETQYF. In DNA, the CDR3 is TGTGCCAGCAGTTCCCCGGACAGAACCCAAGAGACCCAGTACTTC.

This clonotype appeared a few times. The chain recombines TRBV28 with TRBJ2-5; D uncertain. V lost 4 bases, J lost 5 bases, and 8 bases lay in between. This CDR3 is 12 amino acids long. Germline lookup yields CDR1 MDHEN and CDR2 SYDVKM. In DNA, the CDR3 is TGTGCCAGCAGTTCAGTCCCGGAGACCCAGTACTTC. Protein sequence: CASSSVPETQYF.

This chain joins TRBV20-1 and TRBJ2-1; TRBD1 or TRBD2 may be the D gene (5 bases each). Germline V CDR1 and CDR2: DFQATT, SNEGSKA (reference sequence). CDR3 length equals 13 residues. V dropped 0 bases and J dropped 13 bases, with 16 bases sitting between them. The CDR3 nucleotides read TGCAGTGCTAGAGATCCGGGGCCTCCAGGACAGTTCTTC. Encoded protein: CSARDPGPPGQFF.

This clonotype has more than one count but fewer than ten. The gene calls are TRBV20-1 and TRBJ2-5; D is possibly TRBD1 or TRBD2 (5 bases each). The germline V gene encodes CDR1 DFQATT and CDR2 SNEGSKA (reference sequence). Trimming left V 3 bases short and J 4 bases short, with 21 bases between. This CDR3 has 16 amino acids. As DNA, the CDR3 is TGCAGTGCTAGTCGTTGGGGAAAAGTTGGGGGAGAGACCCAGTACTTC. This codes for CSASRWGKVGGETQYF.

This chain links TRBV11-2 with TRBJ2-2; TRBD1 is a possible D gene (7 bases). The V and J ends lost 0 bases and 5 bases respectively, with 16 bases between them. Germline CDR1 is SGHAT and CDR2 is FQNNGV. The CDR3 runs 17 residues. The CDR3 region has the DNA TGTGCCAGCAGCTTAGATCTGCGGAGGGGGCGAACCGGGGAGCTGTTTTTT. It specifies CASSLDLRRGRTGELFF.

The chain combines TRBV5-1 with TRBJ2-7; 7 bases fit TRBD2. Looked up from germline, CDR1 is SGHRS and CDR2 is YFSETQ. The V gene end was trimmed by 1 base and the J gene end by 4 bases; junction bases not matched to a gene: 8. The CDR3 is 15 amino acids. The CDR3 here is CASSLSAGASYEQYF. The CDR3 region has the DNA TGCGCCAGCAGCTTGTCTGCGGGAGCCTCTTACGAGCAGTACTTC.

This clonotype was counted ten times or more. CDR3: CSAVPIDRTSTDTQYF. The CDR3 region has the DNA TGCAGTGCTGTCCCAATCGACAGAACTAGCACAGATACGCAGTATTTT. This sequence joins TRBV20-1 and TRBJ2-3, with D perhaps TRBD1 (5 bases). The V gene's germline CDR1 is DFQATT and CDR2 SNEGSKA (reference sequence). V gave up 5 bases and J gave up 0 bases, with 18 bases separating them. The CDR3 is 16 residues long.

This chain uses TRBV6-1 with TRBJ2-3; D is uncertain. The germline gives CDR1 MNHNS, CDR2 SASEGT. The CDR3 covers 15 residues. Trimming removed 6 bases from V and 1 base from J, with 14 bases in between. In nucleotides, the CDR3 is TGTGCCAGCAGAAGCCTAGGACGTGGCACAGATACGCAGTATTTT. This gives the protein CASRSLGRGTDTQYF.

V usage is TRBV7-8 and J usage is TRBJ2-3; maybe TRBD2 (6 bases). The CDR3 covers 15 residues. Trimming stripped 4 bases from V and 6 bases from J, with 17 bases between. CDR1 is SGHVS and CDR2 is FQNEAQ in the germline V gene. The chain's CDR3 is CASSSRVAATDTQYF. The CDR3 DNA follows: TGTGCCAGCAGCTCCCGAGTAGCGGCCACCGATACGCAGTATTTT.

This clonotype was seen only a few times. The V call is TRBV20-1, the J call TRBJ1-5; D not resolved. The CDR3 contains 16 residues. The V end was cut by 3 bases, the J end by 9 bases, with 24 bases between. CDR1 is DFQATT, CDR2 SNEGSKA, per germline (reference sequence). CDR3: CSARSSGRALTGPQHF. CDR3 bases: TGCAGTGCTAGGTCATCGGGGAGGGCCCTCACTGGGCCCCAGCATTTT.

This clonotype showed up just a few times. V usage is TRBV27 and J usage is TRBJ1-1; 10 nucleotides match TRBD1. CDR1 MNHEY and CDR2 SMNVEV come from the germline V gene (reference sequence). CDR3 length: 15 amino acids. With V trimmed by 4 bases and J by 7 bases, 9 bases remained unmatched. The CDR3 loop reads CASSYWTGGEGEAFF. CDR3 DNA: TGTGCCAGCAGTTACTGGACAGGGGGGGAGGGTGAAGCTTTCTTT.